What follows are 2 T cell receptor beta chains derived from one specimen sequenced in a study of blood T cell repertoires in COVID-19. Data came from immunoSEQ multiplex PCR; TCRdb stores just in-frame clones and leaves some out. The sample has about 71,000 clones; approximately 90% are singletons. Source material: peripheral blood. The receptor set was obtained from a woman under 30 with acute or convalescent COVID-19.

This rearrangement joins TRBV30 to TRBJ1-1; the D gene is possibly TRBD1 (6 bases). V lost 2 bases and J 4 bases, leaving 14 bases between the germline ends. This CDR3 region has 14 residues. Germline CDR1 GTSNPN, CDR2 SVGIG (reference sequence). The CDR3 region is CAWSLGGASTEAFF. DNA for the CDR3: TGTGCCTGGAGTTTAGGGGGGGCTAGCACTGAAGCTTTCTTT.

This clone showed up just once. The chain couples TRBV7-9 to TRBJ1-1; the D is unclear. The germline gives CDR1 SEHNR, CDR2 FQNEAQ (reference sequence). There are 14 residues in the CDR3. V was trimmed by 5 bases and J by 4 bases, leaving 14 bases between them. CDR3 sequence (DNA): TGTGCCAGCAGCCTGGCGGGCCAGTCCACTGAAGCTTTCTTT. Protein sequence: CASSLAGQSTEAFF.